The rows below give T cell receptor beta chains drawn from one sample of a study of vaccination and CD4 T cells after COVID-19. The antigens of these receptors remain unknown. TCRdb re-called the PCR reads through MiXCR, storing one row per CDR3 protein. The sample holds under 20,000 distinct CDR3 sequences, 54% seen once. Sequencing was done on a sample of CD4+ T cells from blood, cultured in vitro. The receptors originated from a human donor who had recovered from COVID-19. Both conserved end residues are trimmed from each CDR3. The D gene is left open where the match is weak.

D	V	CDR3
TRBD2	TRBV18	ASSGLAGGQETQY
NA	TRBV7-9	ASSLEGSGELF
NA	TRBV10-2	ASSETGGANVLT
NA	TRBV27	ASRLTLKTDTQY
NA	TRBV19	ASSVDREETQY
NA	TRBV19	ASSIEFPGTGQPQH
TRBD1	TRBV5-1	ASSPGGTETQPQH
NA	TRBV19	ASSIDFGSVGPENSPLH
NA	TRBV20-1	SGGRPNTEAF
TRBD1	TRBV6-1	ASSDYRGGTEAF
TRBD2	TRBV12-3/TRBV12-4	ASSLGYTSGGDLPYEQY
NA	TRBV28	ASSFVASGGYT
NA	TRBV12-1	ASSFETATSGNTIY
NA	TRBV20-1	SARVGGAVNEQF
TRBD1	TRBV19	ASSNQGGLYGYT
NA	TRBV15	ATSGEYQVNTEAF
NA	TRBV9	ASSAQDSFYNSPLH
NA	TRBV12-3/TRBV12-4	ASSLEINSNQPQH
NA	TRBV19	ASSSGPANYGYT
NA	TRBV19	ASSIQLSNQPQH
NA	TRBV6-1	ASSEGSGVAQY
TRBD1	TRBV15	ATSRDLGTDNTGELF
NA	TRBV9	ASSVDGGDRYGYT
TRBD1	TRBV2	ASSDGDRGSNTGELF
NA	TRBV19	ASSPPGAGRRDTEAF
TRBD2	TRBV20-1	SARKAGSGGSGETQY
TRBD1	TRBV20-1	SAPTGATDTQY
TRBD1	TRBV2	ATTGGPNTGELF
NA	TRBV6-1	ASSEFYGAGETQY
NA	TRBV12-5	ASGLVEETQY
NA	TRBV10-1	ASSESGASWGEQF
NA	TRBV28	ASSDSGGVMNTEAF
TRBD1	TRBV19	ASSIGQGQETQY
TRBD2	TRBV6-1	ASSGRGAYEQY
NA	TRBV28	ASSLRIDNSPLH
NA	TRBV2	ASQGGGYEQY
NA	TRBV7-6	ASSLKQGSLYEQY
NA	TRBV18	ASSPNEEDTQY
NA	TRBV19	ASSRGYDQPQH
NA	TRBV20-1	SARDGLANEQF
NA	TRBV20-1	SARVAGVLYGYT
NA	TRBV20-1	SASKVSSYEQY
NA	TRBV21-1	ASSQEGRGRETQY
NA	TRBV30	AWSTDGNAQH
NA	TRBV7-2	ASSPHVAKNIQY
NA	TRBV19	ASSIDPGSVYGYT
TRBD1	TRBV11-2	ASSSVKGGTGNTIY
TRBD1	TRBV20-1	SASRDSPYEQY
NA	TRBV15	ATSRSIGELF
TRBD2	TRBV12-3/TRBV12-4	ASTRAGGQETQY
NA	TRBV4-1	ASSQGGRVHGELF
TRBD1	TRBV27	ASSTPRTGRSYEQY